The 15 T cell receptor beta chains presented below share a single source sample, sequenced in a study of cytomegalovirus exposure and HLA in healthy donors. The PCR was carried out with 60 Vbeta primers and 13 Jbeta primers. Sequencing used immunoSEQ multiplex PCR; TCRdb keeps in-frame clones, though not all of them. This sample yields fewer than 300,000 clones, of which roughly 89% are seen a single time; around 3.7% belongs to the top ten. Sequencing was carried out using PBMCs. The receptors come from a man in his forties in good health and CMV-seropositive.

The rearrangement links TRBV29-1 to TRBJ1-2, with 10 positions matching TRBD1. V trimming: 3 bases; J trimming: 8 bases; junction bases outside the gene matches: 6. Germline lookup yields CDR1 SQVTM and CDR2 ANQGSEA. This CDR3 has 13 residues. CDR3 nucleotide sequence: TGCAGCGTTGATGACAGGGGGCAGGAGGGCTACACCTTC. This translates into CSVDDRGQEGYTF. The full variable domain, rest sourced from reference TRBV29-1 and TRBJ1-2, is SAVISQKPSRDICQRGTSLTIQCQVDSQVTMMFWYRQQPGQSLTLIATANQGSEATYESGFVIDKFPISRPNLTFSTLTVSNMSPEDSSIYLCSVDDRGQEGYTFGSGTRLTVV.

This chain uses TRBV6-5 with TRBJ1-3; a weak D match, TRBD1 (5 bases). V gave up 6 bases and J gave up 8 bases, with 17 bases separating them. The CDR3 is made up of 14 amino acids. Germline V CDR1 and CDR2: MNHEY, SVGAGI. CDR3 region: CASSPGGGSDTIYF. The CDR3 coding sequence is TGTGCCAGCAGCCCCGGCGGGGGGTCGGACACCATATATTTT.

This chain links TRBV2 with TRBJ2-7; possibly TRBD2 for D (5 bases). V shed 4 bases and J shed 0 bases, with 19 bases lying between them. Looked up from germline, CDR1 is SNHLY and CDR2 is FYNNEI. The CDR3 has 17 residues. CDR3 sequence (DNA): TGTGCCAGCAGTGCACTTGCGGGCGGGCGCAGCTCCTACGAGCAGTACTTC. Protein: CASSALAGGRSSYEQYF.

V usage is TRBV28 and J usage is TRBJ2-1, with D possibly matching TRBD2 (6 bases). The V end was cut by 4 bases, the J end by 10 bases, with 14 bases between. The germline V gene encodes CDR1 MDHEN and CDR2 SYDVKM. The CDR3 is made up of 13 amino acids. CDR3 loop: CASSYSGTLEQFF. CDR3 nucleotides: TGTGCCAGCAGTTACTCCGGGACTTTAGAGCAGTTCTTC.

CDR3 sequence: CASTIIAGAGEQYF. CDR3 sequence (DNA): TGTGCCAGCACTATAATAGCGGGAGCGGGGGAGCAGTACTTC. The chain uses TRBV27 and TRBJ2-7; 9 nucleotides line up with TRBD2. With V trimmed by 7 bases and J by 7 bases, 11 bases remained unmatched. The CDR3 is 14 amino acids. From germline, CDR1 is MNHEY and CDR2 SMNVEV (reference sequence).

This chain links TRBV7-9 with TRBJ2-1, with TRBD1 matching over 10 bases. V was clipped by 0 bases and J by 0 bases; unmatched bases: 5. The CDR3 loop spans 18 amino acids. The germline CDR1 and CDR2 sequences are SEHNR and FQNEAQ (reference sequence). The CDR3 nucleotides read TGTGCCAGCAGCTTAGCGGCGGGACAGGGGAGCTCCTACAATGAGCAGTTCTTC. It is translated as CASSLAAGQGSSYNEQFF.

This chain uses TRBV28 with TRBJ1-4, with D maybe TRBD1 (6 bases). Trimming took off 5 bases at V and 4 bases at J, with 14 bases between the two ends. The CDR3 consists of 15 residues. Per the germline V gene, CDR1 is MDHEN and CDR2 is SYDVKM. CDR3 DNA: TGTGCCAGCAGTCCTAACGACAGGTTTAATGAAAAACTGTTTTTT. Protein: CASSPNDRFNEKLFF.

The chain uses TRBV28 and TRBJ2-1; a possible D gene is TRBD2 (6 bases). Trimming took 2 bases from V and 2 from J, leaving 13 bases between them. The germline V gene encodes CDR1 MDHEN and CDR2 SYDVKM. The CDR3 contains 16 residues. The CDR3 spells CASSLVGGGAYNEQFF. The CDR3 DNA reads TGTGCCAGCAGTTTAGTTGGGGGAGGCGCCTACAATGAGCAGTTCTTC.

This clone has just one count. The J gene is TRBJ2-3, the V gene TRBV28; 9 bases agree with TRBD2. CDR3 length equals 17 residues. The V gene's germline CDR1 is MDHEN and CDR2 SYDVKM. J lost 0 bases, V lost 3 bases, and 7 bases had no gene match. CDR3 in amino acids: CASSFFSSGVSTDTQYF. CDR3 DNA sequence: TGTGCCAGCAGTTTCTTCTCTAGCGGGGTTAGCACAGATACGCAGTATTTT.

Note on this clone: Other DNA sequences in this sample translate to the same CDR3. The CDR3, as DNA: TGTGCCAGCAGCTTATCGCCGGCCTACGAGCAGTACTTC. The encoded protein is CASSLSPAYEQYF. The chain joins TRBV7-2 to TRBJ2-7; no clear D. There are 13 residues in the CDR3. CDR1 is SGHTA, CDR2 FQGNSA, per germline. The V and J ends lost 2 bases and 2 bases respectively, with 7 bases between them.

CDR3 protein: CASSLYSSNTEAFF. The CDR3 DNA reads TGCGCCAGCAGCTTGTATTCCTCGAACACTGAAGCTTTCTTT. The chain combines TRBV5-1 with TRBJ1-1; D gene uncertain. CDR3 length equals 14 residues. Between the trimmed V and J ends, which lost 1 base and 1 base, there was a span of 8 bases. CDR1 is SGHRS and CDR2 is YFSETQ in the germline V gene.

This clone was counted once. The chain has TRBV9 and TRBJ2-1; 9 nucleotides match TRBD1. Germline-derived CDR1 and CDR2 are SGDLS and YYNGEE. CDR3 length: 15 amino acids. With 3 bases clipped from V and 4 bases from J, the junction kept 5 bases outside the gene matches. The CDR3 spells CASSAQGATYNEQFF. Here the CDR3 DNA reads TGTGCCAGCAGCGCACAGGGGGCTACGTACAATGAGCAGTTCTTC.

This chain uses TRBV7-3 with TRBJ2-3, with 9 bases lining up with TRBD1. CDR1 SGHTA and CDR2 FQGTGA come from the germline V gene. Losses at the gene ends were 4 bases for V and 4 bases for J; bases not matched to a gene: 15. The CDR3 has 18 residues. CDR3 in amino acids: CASSSPGQGEVNSDTQYF. The CDR3 DNA is TGTGCCAGCAGCTCCCCGGGACAGGGCGAGGTGAATTCAGATACGCAGTATTTT.

V and J are TRBV7-8 and TRBJ2-7; 7 nucleotides line up with TRBD1. The germline V gene has CDR1 SGHVS and CDR2 FQNEAQ. With 2 bases clipped from V and 0 bases from J, the junction kept 13 bases outside the gene matches. This CDR3 contains 18 residues. DNA of the CDR3: TGTGCCAGCAGCTTAAGCCACTTGGGACAGTCGAGCTCCTACGAGCAGTACTTC. It is translated as CASSLSHLGQSSSYEQYF.

The chain combines TRBV18 with TRBJ1-2; D perhaps matches TRBD1 (6 bases). The CDR3 consists of 14 residues. V was pared by 3 bases and J by 3 bases, with 11 bases between. Germline CDR1 is KGHSH and CDR2 is LQKENI. The CDR3: CASSPQGIDYGYTF. The DNA of the CDR3 is TGTGCCAGCTCACCCCAGGGGATCGACTATGGCTACACCTTC.